The subject of this entry is one TCR beta chain. Antigen unknown. This entry is derived from a study of T cell responses to AZD1222 COVID-19 vaccine. CDR3 size: 11 residues. Per germline, CDR1 MNHEY and CDR2 SMNVEV (reference sequence). Trimming left V 6 bases short and J 12 bases short, with 11 bases between. Some clones are missing from TCRdb's copy, which holds only in-frame ones; the method was immunoSEQ multiplex PCR. The sample has 90,000 to 95,000 clones, roughly 93% seen once. Points from the study as a whole: Spike was spanned by vaccine-associated CD4 TCRs, with dominance at 160-218 and 743-854. Variant regions that are unmutated are reportedly the target of nearly half of spike-specific TCRs.

The input for sequencing was peripheral blood, taken on day 0 of AZD1222 vaccination. This sequence joins TRBV27 and TRBJ1-4; D may be TRBD1 (6 bases). The receptor was derived from an adult in good health. CDR3 coding DNA: TGTGCCAGCAGGAACAGGGATCAACTGTTTTTT. As protein: CASRNRDQLFF.